A selection of T cell receptor beta chains follows, all from one sample in a study of blood T cell repertoires in COVID-19. TCRdb keeps only in-frame clones here, not all; method: immunoSEQ multiplex PCR. Counted here are some 240,000 clones, around 90% occurring once; the ten biggest clones make up roughly 7.8%. Material for sequencing was peripheral blood. These receptor sequences come from a man in his fifties or sixties who had recovered from COVID-19. Each CDR3 is given with its conserved first and last residue. Fields, in order: clone size, J gene, V gene, D gene, CDR3 protein, CDR3 DNA. D genes are given only for firm matches. Rows may omit the clone size; those that give it use once, few, many or a size class.

abundance: NA; j_gene: TRBJ2-5; v_gene: TRBV21-1; d_gene: NA; CDR3aa: CDGFPYRDQYF; CDR3nt: TGTGATGGGTTTCCATACAGGGACCAGTACTTC
abundance: NA; j_gene: TRBJ1-6; v_gene: TRBV28; d_gene: NA; CDR3aa: CASISPRGSSYNSPLHF; CDR3nt: TGTGCCAGCATTTCCCCCCGAGGGAGCTCCTATAATTCACCCCTCCACTTT
abundance: NA; j_gene: TRBJ1-1; v_gene: TRBV6-5; d_gene: TRBD1; CDR3aa: CASRAGTGYRAFF; CDR3nt: TGTGCCAGCAGGGCAGGGACAGGGTATCGGGCTTTCTTT
abundance: NA; j_gene: TRBJ2-7; v_gene: TRBV7-9; d_gene: TRBD2; CDR3aa: CASSPSGATYEQYF; CDR3nt: TGTGCCAGCAGCCCTAGCGGGGCAACCTACGAGCAGTACTTC
abundance: NA; j_gene: TRBJ2-5; v_gene: TRBV2; d_gene: TRBD2; CDR3aa: CASSRTSAVETQYF; CDR3nt: TGTGCCAGCAGTAGGACTAGCGCGGTCGAGACCCAGTACTTC
abundance: once; j_gene: TRBJ1-5; v_gene: TRBV24-1; d_gene: NA; CDR3aa: CATSDSRGQIISPQHF; CDR3nt: TGTGCCACCAGTGATTCCAGGGGACAAATAATCAGCCCCCAGCATTTT
abundance: once; j_gene: TRBJ1-6; v_gene: TRBV19; d_gene: NA; CDR3aa: CASSIRQLNSPLHF; CDR3nt: TGTGCCAGTAGTATCCGACAGCTAAATTCACCCCTCCACTTT
abundance: NA; j_gene: TRBJ1-5; v_gene: TRBV9; d_gene: NA; CDR3aa: CASSLTGGTQPQHF; CDR3nt: TGTGCCAGCAGCCTGACCGGGGGGACACAGCCCCAGCATTTT
abundance: NA; j_gene: TRBJ1-3; v_gene: TRBV7-9; d_gene: NA; CDR3aa: CASSLELSGNTIYF; CDR3nt: TGTGCCAGCAGCTTAGAGCTCTCTGGAAACACCATATATTTT
abundance: NA; j_gene: TRBJ1-2; v_gene: TRBV2; d_gene: TRBD1; CDR3aa: CASRVPGQGEGNYGYTF; CDR3nt: TGTGCCAGCAGAGTCCCGGGACAGGGGGAAGGAAACTATGGCTACACCTTC
abundance: NA; j_gene: TRBJ2-5; v_gene: TRBV7-7; d_gene: NA; CDR3aa: CASSLGVQDYETQYF; CDR3nt: TGTGCCAGCAGCTTAGGGGTACAGGATTACGAGACCCAGTACTTC
abundance: NA; j_gene: TRBJ2-2; v_gene: TRBV11-2; d_gene: NA; CDR3aa: CASSYRTVSNTGELFF; CDR3nt: TGTGCCAGCAGCTACAGGACAGTTTCGAACACCGGGGAGCTGTTTTTT
abundance: NA; j_gene: TRBJ1-2; v_gene: TRBV5-1; d_gene: TRBD1; CDR3aa: CASSSGQGRNYGYTF; CDR3nt: TGCGCCAGCAGCTCGGGACAGGGCAGAAACTATGGCTACACCTTC
abundance: NA; j_gene: TRBJ2-3; v_gene: TRBV19; d_gene: TRBD2; CDR3aa: CASSTRLAGDTDTQYF; CDR3nt: TGTGCCAGTAGTACCCGACTAGCGGGGGACACAGATACGCAGTATTTT
abundance: once; j_gene: TRBJ2-1; v_gene: TRBV19; d_gene: NA; CDR3aa: CASSIGTGYNEQFF; CDR3nt: TGTGCCAGTAGTATAGGAACAGGATACAATGAGCAGTTCTTC
abundance: NA; j_gene: TRBJ2-7; v_gene: TRBV6-5; d_gene: TRBD1; CDR3aa: CASRGQGADEQYF; CDR3nt: TGTGCCAGCAGGGGACAGGGGGCCGACGAGCAGTACTTC
abundance: NA; j_gene: TRBJ1-2; v_gene: TRBV5-1; d_gene: NA; CDR3aa: CASSTDTYGYTF; CDR3nt: TGCGCCAGCAGCACCGACACCTATGGCTACACCTTC
abundance: once; j_gene: TRBJ1-3; v_gene: TRBV11-2; d_gene: TRBD1; CDR3aa: CASSSGTGTGNTIYF; CDR3nt: TGTGCCAGCAGCAGCGGGACAGGGACTGGAAACACCATATATTTT
abundance: once; j_gene: TRBJ1-3; v_gene: TRBV27; d_gene: NA; CDR3aa: CASSLAGSQAASGNTIYF; CDR3nt: TGTGCCAGCAGTTTAGCAGGGTCCCAGGCGGCATCTGGAAACACCATATATTTT
abundance: NA; j_gene: TRBJ1-2; v_gene: TRBV18; d_gene: TRBD1; CDR3aa: CASSLTTGGEGYGYTF; CDR3nt: TGTGCCAGCTCCCTTACTACAGGGGGCGAGGGCTATGGCTACACCTTC
abundance: NA; j_gene: TRBJ1-2; v_gene: TRBV6-4; d_gene: NA; CDR3aa: CASSDLALYGYTF; CDR3nt: TGTGCCAGCAGTGACTTGGCTCTGTATGGCTACACCTTC
abundance: NA; j_gene: TRBJ2-5; v_gene: TRBV5-1; d_gene: TRBD1; CDR3aa: CASSLGGQGPDTQYF; CDR3nt: TGCGCCAGCAGCTTGGGCGGACAGGGCCCGGATACCCAGTACTTC
abundance: NA; j_gene: TRBJ1-3; v_gene: TRBV11-2; d_gene: NA; CDR3aa: CASSSPEGAGNTIYF; CDR3nt: TGTGCCAGCAGCTCCCCTGAGGGCGCTGGAAACACCATATATTTT
abundance: NA; j_gene: TRBJ1-1; v_gene: TRBV5-1; d_gene: NA; CDR3aa: CASTLDSYNTEAFF; CDR3nt: TGCGCCAGCACCCTGGACAGCTACAACACTGAAGCTTTCTTT
abundance: NA; j_gene: TRBJ2-7; v_gene: TRBV7-9; d_gene: TRBD1; CDR3aa: CASSPDRVYEQYF; CDR3nt: TGTGCCAGCAGCCCGGACAGGGTCTACGAGCAGTACTTC
abundance: NA; j_gene: TRBJ1-6; v_gene: TRBV19; d_gene: NA; CDR3aa: CASSISRRNNSPLHF; CDR3nt: TGTGCCAGTAGTATATCCCGGCGGAATAATTCACCCCTCCACTTT
abundance: NA; j_gene: TRBJ1-4; v_gene: TRBV20-1; d_gene: NA; CDR3aa: CSASDGINEKLFF; CDR3nt: TGCAGTGCTAGTGACGGGATTAATGAAAAACTGTTTTTT
abundance: once; j_gene: TRBJ2-1; v_gene: TRBV5-4; d_gene: NA; CDR3aa: CASSLVAVYNEQFF; CDR3nt: TGTGCCAGCAGCTTGGTAGCTGTCTACAATGAGCAGTTCTTC
abundance: NA; j_gene: TRBJ1-5; v_gene: TRBV10-3; d_gene: TRBD1; CDR3aa: CAISESRGQGFQPQHF; CDR3nt: TGTGCCATCAGTGAGTCGAGGGGACAGGGTTTTCAGCCCCAGCATTTT
abundance: NA; j_gene: TRBJ2-1; v_gene: TRBV7-6; d_gene: TRBD2; CDR3aa: CASSLARTSGYNEQFF; CDR3nt: TGTGCCAGCAGCTTAGCGAGAACTAGCGGATACAATGAGCAGTTCTTC
abundance: NA; j_gene: TRBJ2-2; v_gene: TRBV27; d_gene: NA; CDR3aa: CASSLAGHTGELFF; CDR3nt: TGTGCCAGCAGTTTGGCAGGGCACACCGGGGAGCTGTTTTTT
abundance: NA; j_gene: TRBJ2-3; v_gene: TRBV20-1; d_gene: TRBD2; CDR3aa: CSASRSPGGPISTDTQYF; CDR3nt: TGCAGTGCTAGTCGCTCACCGGGGGGGCCGATAAGCACAGATACGCAGTATTTT
abundance: NA; j_gene: TRBJ1-1; v_gene: TRBV6-1; d_gene: TRBD1; CDR3aa: CASSETGWDRGGLNTEAFF; CDR3nt: TGTGCCAGCAGTGAAACGGGGTGGGACAGGGGGGGATTGAACACTGAAGCTTTCTTT
abundance: NA; j_gene: TRBJ1-4; v_gene: TRBV28; d_gene: NA; CDR3aa: CASSPTAGMSEKLFF; CDR3nt: TGTGCCAGCAGCCCGACAGCTGGAATGAGTGAAAAACTGTTTTTT
abundance: NA; j_gene: TRBJ2-2; v_gene: TRBV2; d_gene: TRBD1; CDR3aa: CASSPTGGSTGELFF; CDR3nt: TGTGCCAGCAGTCCGACAGGGGGAAGCACCGGGGAGCTGTTTTTT
abundance: NA; j_gene: TRBJ2-1; v_gene: TRBV11-3; d_gene: TRBD2; CDR3aa: CASSLRGGSYNEQFF; CDR3nt: TGTGCCAGCAGCTTACGGGGGGGCTCCTACAATGAGCAGTTCTTC
abundance: NA; j_gene: TRBJ2-1; v_gene: TRBV2; d_gene: TRBD2; CDR3aa: CASRVAGGINEQFF; CDR3nt: TGTGCCAGCAGGGTAGCGGGGGGGATCAATGAGCAGTTCTTC
abundance: NA; j_gene: TRBJ1-1; v_gene: TRBV25-1; d_gene: NA; CDR3aa: CASSPEGRNTEAFF; CDR3nt: TGTGCCAGCAGTCCCGAGGGCCGGAACACTGAAGCTTTCTTT
abundance: NA; j_gene: TRBJ1-4; v_gene: TRBV2; d_gene: TRBD1; CDR3aa: CASSERQGLGKLFF; CDR3nt: TGTGCCAGCAGTGAACGACAGGGGCTCGGGAAACTGTTTTTT
abundance: NA; j_gene: TRBJ1-6; v_gene: TRBV6-2/TRBV6-3; d_gene: TRBD1; CDR3aa: CASSLRTGGIGSPLHF; CDR3nt: TGTGCCAGCAGTCTCCGGACAGGGGGCATCGGTTCACCCCTCCACTTT
abundance: few; j_gene: TRBJ1-3; v_gene: TRBV5-4; d_gene: TRBD1; CDR3aa: CASSLVRTGSSGNTIYF; CDR3nt: TGTGCCAGCAGCTTGGTGAGGACAGGGTCCTCTGGAAACACCATATATTTT
abundance: NA; j_gene: TRBJ2-7; v_gene: TRBV5-1; d_gene: NA; CDR3aa: CASSGIWLDERNRGYYEQYF; CDR3nt: TGCGCCAGCAGTGGTATCTGGCTGGACGAACGAAATAGGGGCTACTACGAGCAGTACTTC
abundance: NA; j_gene: TRBJ1-4; v_gene: TRBV28; d_gene: NA; CDR3aa: CASSQGGNEKLFF; CDR3nt: TGTGCCAGCTCCCAGGGTGGTAATGAAAAACTGTTTTTT
abundance: NA; j_gene: TRBJ1-2; v_gene: TRBV6-5; d_gene: NA; CDR3aa: CASSYGGGRNYGYTF; CDR3nt: TGTGCCAGCAGTTACGGGGGGGGACGGAACTATGGCTACACCTTC
abundance: NA; j_gene: TRBJ1-6; v_gene: TRBV4-2; d_gene: NA; CDR3aa: CASSQDRGGTVPYNSPLHF; CDR3nt: TGTGCCAGCAGCCAAGATCGTGGTGGAACAGTGCCCTATAATTCACCCCTCCACTTT
abundance: once; j_gene: TRBJ2-3; v_gene: TRBV6-1; d_gene: TRBD1; CDR3aa: CASGEVGTGGRTDTQYF; CDR3nt: TGTGCCAGCGGTGAAGTTGGGACAGGGGGCCGCACAGATACGCAGTATTTT
abundance: once; j_gene: TRBJ1-1; v_gene: TRBV18; d_gene: NA; CDR3aa: CASSPQGVASEAFF; CDR3nt: TGTGCCAGCTCACCACAGGGGGTAGCCTCTGAAGCTTTCTTT
abundance: once; j_gene: TRBJ2-3; v_gene: TRBV7-8; d_gene: TRBD2; CDR3aa: CATIKAGGRTDTQYF; CDR3nt: TGTGCCACCATCAAAGCGGGGGGGCGCACAGATACGCAGTATTTT
abundance: NA; j_gene: TRBJ2-7; v_gene: TRBV7-9; d_gene: NA; CDR3aa: CASSLVAGLPTSDGF; CDR3nt: TGTGCCAGCAGCTTAGTTGCAGGACTCCCTACGAGCGATGGCTTC
abundance: NA; j_gene: TRBJ1-3; v_gene: TRBV5-1; d_gene: NA; CDR3aa: CASSLFSGDSGNTIYF; CDR3nt: TGCGCCAGCAGCTTGTTTTCCGGTGACTCTGGAAACACCATATATTTT
abundance: NA; j_gene: TRBJ2-3; v_gene: TRBV12-3/TRBV12-4; d_gene: TRBD2; CDR3aa: CASSASGGDTQYF; CDR3nt: TGTGCCAGCAGTGCTAGCGGGGGAGATACGCAGTATTTT
abundance: NA; j_gene: TRBJ1-1; v_gene: TRBV20-1; d_gene: NA; CDR3aa: CSARDITEAFF; CDR3nt: TGCAGTGCTAGAGATATCACTGAAGCTTTCTTT
abundance: NA; j_gene: TRBJ2-2; v_gene: TRBV21-1; d_gene: NA; CDR3aa: CASSKTRRGTGELFF; CDR3nt: TGTGCCAGCAGCAAAACCAGGAGGGGCACCGGGGAGCTGTTTTTT
abundance: NA; j_gene: TRBJ1-1; v_gene: TRBV20-1; d_gene: NA; CDR3aa: CSGIRLEAFF; CDR3nt: TGCAGCGGGATCCGTCTCGAAGCTTTCTTT
abundance: NA; j_gene: TRBJ2-7; v_gene: TRBV15; d_gene: TRBD1; CDR3aa: CATSRDPLTGSYEQYF; CDR3nt: TGTGCCACCAGCAGAGATCCCTTGACAGGGTCCTACGAGCAGTACTTC
abundance: NA; j_gene: TRBJ1-5; v_gene: TRBV18; d_gene: TRBD1; CDR3aa: CASSPPLRGQGTNQPQHF; CDR3nt: TGTGCCAGCTCACCGCCTCTCCGAGGACAGGGAACTAATCAGCCCCAGCATTTT